This is a list of T cell receptor beta chains from one sample in a study of cytomegalovirus exposure and HLA in healthy donors. Libraries were prepared by immunoSEQ multiplex PCR; TCRdb keeps only in-frame clonotypes and omits some of them. The sample contains under 200,000 clones, 75% to 90% of which appear only once. Sequencing was performed on PBMCs. These receptors all come from a woman younger than 35 in good health and CMV-seronegative. Both conserved end residues are part of each CDR3. The D gene is left open where the match is weak. Rows may omit the clone size; those that give it use once, few, many or a size class.

V: TRBV5-5; size: NA; J: TRBJ2-1; D: NA; DNA: TGTGCCAGCAGCTTGGCCTATGAAGCACGCTCCTACAATGAGCAGTTCTTC; CDR3: CASSLAYEARSYNEQFF
V: TRBV4-1; size: NA; J: TRBJ1-3; D: TRBD1; DNA: TGCGCCAGCAGCCAAGACTCTTTTTTTAGGACAGGGGTCGGAAACACCATATATTTT; CDR3: CASSQDSFFRTGVGNTIYF
V: TRBV7-6; size: NA; J: TRBJ1-1; D: TRBD1; DNA: TGTGCCAGCAGCTTAGGTCCGGGACAGGGGCTGCTGAACACTGAAGCTTTCTTT; CDR3: CASSLGPGQGLLNTEAFF
V: TRBV27; size: NA; J: TRBJ1-5; D: NA; DNA: TGTGCCAGCAGTTTGGGCAATCCAGGGCACCAGCCCCAGCATTTT; CDR3: CASSLGNPGHQPQHF
V: TRBV28; size: NA; J: TRBJ1-2; D: NA; DNA: TGTGCCAGCACGGCCGGGAGCTATGGCTACACCTTC; CDR3: CASTAGSYGYTF
V: TRBV4-1; size: NA; J: TRBJ2-3; D: TRBD2; DNA: TGCGCCAGCAGCCAACCCCCTGCGGGGGTGGCAGATACGCAGTATTTT; CDR3: CASSQPPAGVADTQYF
V: TRBV19; size: few; J: TRBJ1-2; D: NA; DNA: TGTGCCAGCGGACAGTATGGCTACACCTTC; CDR3: CASGQYGYTF
V: TRBV30; size: NA; J: TRBJ1-6; D: NA; DNA: TGTGCCTGGAGTGTAGATCGGGAATCACCCCTCCACTTT; CDR3: CAWSVDRESPLHF
V: TRBV6-5; size: NA; J: TRBJ2-2; D: TRBD1; DNA: TGTGCCAGCAGTATGACAGGGCTCCCAGGGGAGCTGTTTTTT; CDR3: CASSMTGLPGELFF
V: TRBV30; size: NA; J: TRBJ1-3; D: NA; DNA: TGTGCCTGCTACTCTGGAAACACCATATATTTT; CDR3: CACYSGNTIYF
V: TRBV2; size: NA; J: TRBJ2-5; D: TRBD1; DNA: TGTGCCAGCAAGGGACAGACCGTCCAAGAGACCCAGTACTTC; CDR3: CASKGQTVQETQYF
V: TRBV13; size: NA; J: TRBJ2-3; D: NA; DNA: TGTGCCAGCAGCTTATCCCCTTCGTGGGCTCTCACAGATACGCAGTATTTT; CDR3: CASSLSPSWALTDTQYF
V: TRBV12-5; size: NA; J: TRBJ2-1; D: TRBD1; DNA: TGTGCTAGTGGTTTACAGGGGGCTGATGAGCAGTTCTTC; CDR3: CASGLQGADEQFF
V: TRBV5-1; size: NA; J: TRBJ2-2; D: NA; DNA: TGCGCCAGCAGCTTGGACAGGGCGGCCGGGGAGCTGTTTTTT; CDR3: CASSLDRAAGELFF
V: TRBV7-2; size: NA; J: TRBJ1-1; D: TRBD1; DNA: TGTGCCAGTAGCACCCCGACAGGGGTCGCTTTCTTT; CDR3: CASSTPTGVAFF
V: TRBV5-1; size: NA; J: TRBJ1-6; D: TRBD1; DNA: TGCGCCAGCAGCTTGGGGGGCGCTGGGACAGGGTCTAATTCACCCCTCCACTTT; CDR3: CASSLGGAGTGSNSPLHF
V: TRBV12-5; size: NA; J: TRBJ2-7; D: TRBD1; DNA: TGTGCTAGTGGTTTGGCGGACAGGGACTACGAGCAGTACTTC; CDR3: CASGLADRDYEQYF
V: TRBV30; size: NA; J: TRBJ2-2; D: TRBD1; DNA: TGTGCCTTGGAACGGACAGGGGGTGAGCTTTGGCCCTCCGGGGAGCTGTTTTTT; CDR3: CALERTGGELWPSGELFF
V: TRBV19; size: NA; J: TRBJ2-7; D: NA; DNA: TGTGCCAGTAGTATGGTTAGCGGCCCCTACGAGCAGTACTTC; CDR3: CASSMVSGPYEQYF
V: TRBV21-1; size: NA; J: TRBJ2-7; D: NA; DNA: TGTGCCAGCAGAAAGGTGGGCAGAACCTACGAGCAGTACTTC; CDR3: CASRKVGRTYEQYF
V: TRBV7-2; size: NA; J: TRBJ2-3; D: TRBD1; DNA: TGTGCCAGCAGCCTAATGGGACAGGGTGCAGATACGCAGTATTTT; CDR3: CASSLMGQGADTQYF